A single sample is the source of the 4 T cell receptor beta chains below, sequenced in a study of beta chain features in type 1 diabetes. Findings and limits, study-wide: TCRB CDR3s were moderately but significantly shorter in Type 1 diabetes patients in all four CD4+ subsets.

Their antigens remain unidentified. Every bit of the isolated RNA underwent reverse transcription, so sequencing read expressed TCRB transcripts. TCRdb's copy holds only in-frame clones and misses some; the assay was immunoSEQ multiplex PCR. Here the sample spans a few hundred thousand clones, approximately 12% being singletons. Sequencing used naive CD4+ T cells from blood. The receptors derive from a woman younger than 30 with type 1 diabetes.

The chain links TRBV10-3 to TRBJ1-2, with 7 positions matching TRBD1. The CDR3 has 16 amino acids. With V trimmed by 3 bases and J by 6 bases, 13 bases remained unmatched. The germline CDR1 and CDR2 sequences are ENHRY and SYGVKD. The CDR3 loop reads CAISEPGQAEKDGYTF. The CDR3 nucleotides read TGTGCCATCAGTGAACCCGGACAGGCCGAGAAGGATGGCTACACCTTC.

This chain's CDR3 is CASSRDIYGYTF. Written as DNA, the CDR3 is TGTGCCAGTAGCCGGGACATTTATGGCTACACCTTC. V and J are TRBV19 and TRBJ1-2, with D possibly being TRBD1 (6 bases). Trimming stripped 6 bases from V and 5 bases from J, with 10 bases between. This CDR3 comprises 12 residues. From germline, CDR1 is LNHDA and CDR2 SQIVND (reference sequence).

V and J are TRBV30 and TRBJ1-2, with D unresolved. Germline assignment: CDR1 GTSNPN and CDR2 SVGIG (reference sequence). The CDR3 has 12 residues. Deletions cut 8 bases from V and 4 bases from J, with 14 bases between. CDR3: CAQAGRSYGYTF. DNA for the CDR3: TGTGCCCAAGCGGGCAGGTCCTATGGCTACACCTTC.

This rearrangement joins TRBV7-6 to TRBJ1-1; tentatively, D is TRBD1 (5 bases). Trimming cost V 6 bases and J 3 bases, with 14 bases left between them. CDR1 and CDR2 from the germline V gene are SGHVS and FNYEAQ. The CDR3 contains 14 residues. CDR3 DNA sequence: TGTGCCAGCAGGCGGGGGGTGGGGGACACTGAAGCTTTCTTT. This gives the protein CASRRGVGDTEAFF.